The entry that follows covers one T cell receptor (beta chain) sequence. Its antigen is unknown. This sample is drawn from a study of response to subunit inactivated influenza vaccine. Points from the study as a whole: Only a handful of new T cells, the authors suggested, are recruited with each seasonal influenza vaccination.

Each CDR3 protein is one row after TCRdb ran MiXCR on the RT-PCR reads. The sample lists over 400,000 distinct CDR3 sequences, about 10% occurring once. Germline-derived CDR1 and CDR2 are SGHTA and FQGTGA. The CDR3 length is 16 residues. Trimming stripped 1 base from V and 0 bases from J, with 10 bases between. The material sequenced was PBMCs from blood, taken 40 to 50 days after vaccination. This chain uses TRBV7-3 with TRBJ2-1; perhaps TRBD2 as D (6 bases). The source of this sequence is a man aged 50 or older who received an inactivated influenza vaccine. CDR3 loop: CASSLNLAPSYNEQFF. The CDR3 coding sequence is TGTGCCAGCAGCTTAAATCTAGCGCCCTCCTACAATGAGCAGTTCTTC.